This T cell receptor beta chain was found in a study of CD8 T cells in Susac syndrome. In the case of this clonotype: The antigen remains undetermined.

Random-hexamer reverse transcription was applied to roughly 0.5 to 1 ug RNA. With immunoSEQ multiplex PCR, TCR beta CDR3 was amplified across 54 Vbeta and 13 Jbeta. TCRdb processed the immunoSEQ multiplex PCR reads anew with MiXCR; each CDR3 protein has one entry. The sample holds around 170,000 distinct CDR3 sequences; 85% to 95% are singletons and the top ten take around 0.16%. Findings of the study overall: Susac-specific public clones were found in total CD8+ and CD8+ TEMRA repertoires, numbering roughly 15 and five, respectively. It was acknowledged in the study that its TCR sequencing and HLA analysis involved a relatively small number of individuals.

TCR beta sequencing covered blood CD8+ and CD4+ T cells. J was trimmed by 9 bases and V by 3 bases; bases with no gene match: 3. CDR1 and CDR2 from the germline V gene are SGHTA and FQGNSA. The CDR3 is 13 amino acids. V gene TRBV7-2 combines with J gene TRBJ2-1; TRBD2 aligns across 9 bases. This receptor was identified in a human donor with Susac syndrome. Sequencing input: CD8+ T cells from PBMCs. The CDR3 DNA reads as TGTGCCAGCAGCTTCCCGACTAGCGGTGAGCAGTTCTTC. Translation: CASSFPTSGEQFF.